This T cell receptor (beta chain) was captured in a study of blood T cell repertoires in COVID-19. About the study: The United States, Italy and Spain supplied acute and convalescent COVID-19 samples.

The CDR3 has 17 amino acids. The junction had 8 bases not matched to a gene; V was cut back by 3 bases and J by 2 bases. Germline V lookup: CDR1 WNHNN, CDR2 SYGVQD (reference sequence). Methods used by the authors: Counts of nucleated cells, estimated from reference gene primer amplification, were obtained. Assay used: immunoSEQ multiplex PCR; TCRdb lists only in-frame clones, some missing. V, J and clone size reflect that table, while D and trimming were determined from the DNA. The table shows about 160,000 clones, with 85% to 90% occurring only once. The Seattle patients joined while their infection was active and were tracked longitudinally afterward.

J is TRBJ1-3 and V is TRBV10-1, with 9 bases fitting TRBD1. This TCR was recovered from a man aged 60-69 years with COVID-19, enrolled during active disease. The sample was peripheral blood. The CDR3 DNA is TGCGCCAGCAGTGACTCCCGGACAGGGGAGACTGGAAACACCATATATTTT. Translating gives CASSDSRTGETGNTIYF.